The present T cell receptor (beta chain) was sequenced within a study of blood T cell repertoires in COVID-19. Whole-study context: PBMCs, B-cell-depleted T cells, or T cells were the source of the cDNA or gDNA that made up the material.

TCRdb's copy holds only in-frame clones and misses some; the assay was immunoSEQ multiplex PCR. The sample contains around 200,000 clones, about 83% of which appear only once. Grouping used clinical history reported by participants in a survey and questionnaire. The V segment lost 8 bases and the J segment 4 bases; nucleotides outside the gene matches: 11. The germline V gene has CDR1 MNHEY and CDR2 SVGAGI. The CDR3 runs to 15 residues. The TCR was taken from a middle-aged man with acute COVID-19. The source material was PBMCs or T cells enriched from blood (not recorded which). V is TRBV6-5 and J is TRBJ2-3, with TRBD2 identical over 8 bases. CDR3 in amino acids: CASPSGSLRADTQYF. In DNA form, the CDR3 reads TGTGCCAGCCCGAGCGGGAGTCTGAGGGCAGATACGCAGTATTTT.